These T cell receptor beta chains were read from a single sample in a study of shared clonotypes between healthy human individuals. The data were produced by immunoSEQ multiplex PCR, yet TCRdb's version contains in-frame clones alone and is incomplete. The repertoire holds 550,000 to 750,000 clones, with approximately 90% as singletons. The sample was naive CD8+ T cells sorted from blood. The receptors derive from a man aged 30 to 39 in good health. The CDR3 runs from the conserved cysteine through the conserved F or W. Each record gives: clone size, V gene, J gene, D gene, CDR3 protein, CDR3 DNA. D genes are given only for firm matches. Some rows mark clone size as missing; the rest say once, few, many or name a class of expanded clone.

>.|TRBV6-6|TRBJ2-5|TRBD2
CASVGTSGSFVKTQYF
TGTGCCAGCGTAGGTACTAGCGGGAGTTTTGTAAAGACCCAGTACTTC
>.|TRBV6-1|TRBJ2-1|.
CASSPVYQGRVEQFF
TGTGCCAGCAGTCCAGTCTATCAGGGACGGGTTGAGCAGTTCTTC
>.|TRBV27|TRBJ1-1|.
CASSGHGGGVAFF
TGTGCCAGCAGTGGTCACGGAGGGGGTGTAGCTTTCTTT
>.|TRBV2|TRBJ1-5|.
CASSEGLGAGQPQHF
TGTGCCAGCAGTGAAGGTTTGGGGGCGGGACAGCCCCAGCATTTT
>.|TRBV5-4|TRBJ2-3|TRBD2
CASTRLAGEAGFSDTQYF
TGTGCCAGTACCCGACTAGCGGGAGAGGCAGGTTTTTCGGATACGCAGTATTTT
>few|TRBV4-3|TRBJ2-7|.
CASSQESGGGYEQYF
TGCGCCAGCAGCCAAGAGTCAGGGGGAGGCTACGAGCAGTACTTC
>.|TRBV11-2|TRBJ2-3|TRBD2
CASSFLPSGNTDTQYF
TGTGCCAGCAGCTTCTTACCTAGCGGAAACACAGATACGCAGTATTTT
>.|TRBV5-1|TRBJ2-2|TRBD2
CASSLDLAGANTGELFF
TGCGCCAGCAGCTTGGACTTAGCGGGTGCGAACACCGGGGAGCTGTTTTTT
>.|TRBV27|TRBJ2-2|.
CASRSDSVDGELFF
TGTGCCAGCAGATCAGACTCAGTAGACGGGGAGCTGTTTTTT
>once|TRBV7-2|TRBJ2-5|TRBD2
CASSPPGGRGRETQYF
TGTGCCAGCAGCCCCCCAGGCGGGAGAGGTCGAGAGACCCAGTACTTC
>once|TRBV5-1|TRBJ2-7|.
CASSSGEGPLYEQYF
TGCGCCAGCAGCAGTGGCGAGGGGCCCCTCTACGAGCAGTACTTC
>.|TRBV27|TRBJ1-4|.
CASAPATNEKLFF
TGTGCCAGCGCCCCCGCAACTAATGAAAAACTGTTTTTT
>.|TRBV27|TRBJ2-1|.
CASSFRRDEQFF
TGTGCCAGCAGTTTCCGGAGGGATGAGCAGTTCTTC
>.|TRBV11-2|TRBJ2-7|.
CASRFAGQASYEQYF
TGTGCCAGCCGCTTTGCGGGGCAGGCCTCCTACGAGCAGTACTTC
>.|TRBV4-1|TRBJ1-5|.
CASSQGELGNQPQHF
TGCGCCAGCAGCCAAGGGGAACTGGGAAATCAGCCCCAGCATTTT
>.|TRBV5-1|TRBJ2-7|TRBD1
CASSLEGAAYEQYF
TGCGCCAGCAGCTTGGAGGGGGCGGCCTACGAGCAGTACTTC
>.|TRBV2|TRBJ2-7|TRBD2
CASSTLAGEYEQYF
TGTGCCAGCAGTACACTAGCGGGGGAATACGAGCAGTACTTC
>.|TRBV5-4|TRBJ2-7|TRBD1
CASSESDRGYDEQYF
TGTGCCAGCAGCGAATCGGACAGGGGGTATGACGAGCAGTACTTC
>.|TRBV7-6|TRBJ2-1|TRBD2
CASSPTGTSGRVGEQFF
TGTGCCAGCAGCCCTACCGGGACTAGCGGGAGGGTGGGTGAGCAGTTCTTC
>.|TRBV9|TRBJ2-7|TRBD2
CASSSSGTSSDEQYF
TGTGCCAGCAGCTCCTCCGGGACTAGTTCCGACGAGCAGTACTTC
>.|TRBV19|TRBJ2-2|.
CASSLWIGTNTGELFF
TGTGCCAGTAGTCTATGGATCGGGACCAACACCGGGGAGCTGTTTTTT
>.|TRBV11-2|TRBJ2-1|TRBD2
CASSSKPGLLYNEQFF
TGTGCCAGCAGCTCTAAACCGGGACTACTATACAATGAGCAGTTCTTC
>.|TRBV7-2|TRBJ2-1|.
CASSLQGDEQFF
TGTGCCAGCAGCTTACAGGGAGATGAGCAGTTCTTC
>.|TRBV29-1|TRBJ1-3|.
CSVEDRGPKRSPGNTIYF
TGCAGCGTTGAAGATCGGGGCCCTAAAAGGAGCCCCGGAAACACCATATATTTT
>.|TRBV29-1|TRBJ2-1|TRBD2
CSVEDGGGGNEQFF
TGCAGCGTTGAAGATGGTGGGGGGGGTAATGAGCAGTTCTTC
>.|TRBV5-1|TRBJ2-1|TRBD2
CASSLGLPTSGGYNEQFF
TGCGCCAGCAGCTTGGGGCTCCCGACTAGCGGGGGTTACAATGAGCAGTTCTTC
>.|TRBV4-1|TRBJ1-1|.
CASSQRGDGYTEAFF
TGCGCCAGCAGCCAGAGGGGGGACGGATACACTGAAGCTTTCTTT
>.|TRBV28|TRBJ1-1|.
CASRLQGPGEAFF
TGTGCCAGCAGGTTACAGGGACCGGGTGAAGCTTTCTTT
>.|TRBV7-9|TRBJ2-5|.
CASSSGRETQYF
TGTGCCAGCAGCTCTGGAAGGGAGACCCAGTACTTC
>.|TRBV27|TRBJ2-1|TRBD2
CASSFGQRENRNEQFF
TGTGCCAGCAGTTTTGGGCAGCGGGAGAATCGCAATGAGCAGTTCTTC
>.|TRBV10-2|TRBJ2-7|.
CASSEASTYEQYF
TGCGCCAGCAGTGAGGCCAGCACATACGAGCAGTACTTC
>.|TRBV13|TRBJ1-2|.
CASSFQQRDYGYTF
TGTGCCAGCAGCTTTCAGCAGAGGGACTATGGCTACACCTTC